This TCR beta chain was documented in a study of blood T cell repertoires in COVID-19 (dated by TCRdb to 2018 to 2021). For the study in its entirety: Samples covering the acute and convalescent phases of COVID-19 were provided by collaborators in the United States, Italy and Spain. The material from the prospective study consisted of cDNA or gDNA derived from T cells, B-cell-depleted T cells, or PBMCs. Subjects who had been exposed to COVID-19, were actively infected with it, or had recovered from it provided the deeply sampled blood TCRbeta repertoires that made up the dataset. A freely available public database, intended as a resource for researchers studying the immune response to SARS-CoV-2, is where the repertoires were released. The samples were drawn from two sources: the first 160 participants of the ongoing ImmuneRACE study, and fewer than 1,500 subjects contributed by 6 global collaborators. The sample metadata nearly always contained a de-identified subject ID, COVID-19 status, age in years and sex. Where available, HLA class I and class II types were taken from metadata supplied by the sample provider and were not determined by assay-based typing. The paper as a whole reports these results and caveats: Clinical and demographic metadata were provided uncurated, with the amount varying by source and participant.

A note on this clone: Its antigen specificity is not known. No base quality information exists; no much larger clone differs at one position.

Each collaborating institution followed its own protocols to collect whole blood in K2EDTA tubes. For TCRbeta analysis, collaborators shipped samples as frozen whole blood, isolated PBMCs, or DNA extracted from either of those sample types. The immunoSEQ Assay, a bias-controlled multiplex PCR, was used to amplify TCRbeta CDR3 regions from genomic DNA. As for how the authors treated the data: The number of nucleated cells in each sample was estimated by amplification of reference gene primers within the assay. To quantify the absolute abundance of each unique TCRbeta CDR3 rearrangement, sequence reads were collapsed and filtered. For each sample, productive Simpson clonality was calculated as the square root of Simpson's diversity index across productive rearrangements. In its TCRdb copy, this immuneACCESS table keeps in-frame sequences only and misses some clones. Where compared with another copy, unresolved V genes explain less than half of these, and the others have no known cause. The D gene and trimming were derived from the DNA, and the V and J assignments and clone size from that table. This sample comprises 200,000 or so clones, roughly four fifths of them detected only once. The ten largest clones add up to roughly 2.3% of the sample.

The source is a woman aged 60-70 years with acute or convalescent COVID-19. The sample comprised peripheral blood.

The CDR3 protein: CATSDPKALTDTQYF. The DNA sequence is as follows: TGTGCCACCAGTGACCCCAAAGCGCTCACAGATACGCAGTATTTT. The rearranged segments are TRBV24-1 and TRBJ2-3; a confident D gene designation cannot be given. The germline V gene encodes CDR1 KGHDR and CDR2 SFDVKD. V is clipped by 4 bases and J by 2 bases, and the sequence between their germline boundaries is 12 bases long. Spanning cysteine to phenylalanine, the CDR3 consists of 15 amino acids. Only the CDR3 part of the read is kept: 45 bases, read in frame from the first base.